Sequencing of this T cell receptor beta chain was carried out in a study of blood T cell repertoires in COVID-19. Only in-frame clones appear in the TCRdb table, and some are missing; sequencing was by immunoSEQ multiplex PCR. The table has a few hundred thousand clones, around 90% seen once. Germline assignment: CDR1 SGHTA and CDR2 FQGNSA. The V gene lost 1 base and the J gene lost 7 bases, with 11 bases spanning the gap. The CDR3 has 14 amino acids. This clonotype originated in a woman in her twenties or thirties with COVID-19, enrolled during active disease. The sequencing input was peripheral blood. The rearrangement joins TRBV7-2 to TRBJ1-5; perhaps TRBD1 as D (5 bases). The CDR3 nucleotides read TGTGCCAGCAGCTTAGAGAGGGGAGGGCAGCCCCAGCATTTT. It is translated as CASSLERGGQPQHF.